This T cell receptor beta chain was identified during a study of OX40 agonist ivuxolimab in advanced cancers. Study summary: Participants could have had prior anti-PD-1, anti-PD-L1 or anti-CTLA-4 therapy, and around 40% had some. A partial response was reached by three patients: one with hepatocellular carcinoma and two with cutaneous melanoma.

Germline V gives CDR1 GTSNPN, CDR2 SVGIG (reference sequence). This CDR3 has 13 residues. The V end was cut by 0 bases, the J end by 1 base, with 6 bases between. In its sample, this clone was seen a few times. Other DNA sequences in the same sample also yield this CDR3. Generated by immunoSEQ multiplex PCR, the TCRdb table keeps only in-frame clones and is missing some. This table holds 36,000 or so clones, around four fifths found once. J is TRBJ1-1 and V is TRBV30; unclear D gene. This TCR was recovered from an adult with an advanced solid tumor such as melanoma, head and neck, liver or kidney cancer. The sequenced sample was CD4+ or CD8+ T cells sorted from blood, obtained in a trial of the OX40 agonist ivuxolimab. The CDR3 DNA reads as TGTGCCTGGAGTGTACTCGGGAACACTGAAGCTTTCTTT. It codes for CAWSVLGNTEAFF.